This is a list of T cell receptor beta chains from one sample in a study of T cell responses to AZD1222 COVID-19 vaccine. Sequencing used immunoSEQ multiplex PCR; TCRdb keeps in-frame clones, though not all of them. Among tens of thousands of clones listed, 70% to 90% were seen once. The sequences come from peripheral blood, collected on day 0 of AZD1222 vaccination. These receptors all come from an adult in good health. Each CDR3 is given with its conserved first and last residue. Each record gives: J gene, V gene, D gene, clone size, CDR3 DNA, CDR3 protein. D genes are given only for firm matches. Size values are once, few and many counts, or a class for expanded clones, and some rows have none.

>TRBJ2-1|TRBV12-3/TRBV12-4|-|-
TGTGCCAGCAGCTTGGGCGATGAGCAGTTCTTC
CASSLGDEQFF
>TRBJ1-3|TRBV14|TRBD1|-
TGTGCCAGCAGCCAGACAGGGTCAGGAAACACCATATATTTT
CASSQTGSGNTIYF
>TRBJ1-5|TRBV5-1|-|-
TGCGCCAGCAGCCTACGGGGGCCGGGTCAGCCCCAGCATTTT
CASSLRGPGQPQHF
>TRBJ1-1|TRBV7-2|-|-
TGTGCCAGCAGCTTAGACCCAGGGGATGGAACTGAAGCTTTCTTT
CASSLDPGDGTEAFF
>TRBJ1-5|TRBV27|-|-
TGTGCCAGCAGTCCTAATCAGCCCCAGCATTTT
CASSPNQPQHF
>TRBJ1-2|TRBV7-9|TRBD1|few
TGTGCCAGCAGCGGGGACAGGCAGTATGGCTACACCTTC
CASSGDRQYGYTF
>TRBJ1-5|TRBV5-1|-|-
TGCGCCAGCAGCTTGGGGACAAATAGCAATCAGCCCCAGCATTTT
CASSLGTNSNQPQHF
>TRBJ2-2|TRBV7-2|TRBD2|-
TGTGCCAGCAGCTTAGATCTGGGGAGGGTGGCCGGGGAGCTGTTTTTT
CASSLDLGRVAGELFF
>TRBJ2-1|TRBV28|-|-
TGTGCCAGCAGCCGCACGAGCGTGAGGGGTGAGCAGTTCTTC
CASSRTSVRGEQFF
>TRBJ2-3|TRBV7-2|TRBD2|-
TGTGCCAGCAGCTTAGCGCCGGGGGGGGACACAGATACGCAGTATTTT
CASSLAPGGDTDTQYF
>TRBJ2-3|TRBV5-5|TRBD2|-
TGTGCCAGCAGCTGGAGACGGACTAGCGGGAGAGTTGATACGCAGTATTTT
CASSWRRTSGRVDTQYF
>TRBJ1-1|TRBV5-4|-|-
TGTGCCAGCAGCTTGGGCACCAACACTGAAGCTTTCTTT
CASSLGTNTEAFF
>TRBJ2-6|TRBV4-2|-|-
TGTGCCAGCAGCCAAGTCAGCAGGGCGGGCGTCCTGACTTTC
CASSQVSRAGVLTF
>TRBJ2-1|TRBV6-4|-|-
TGTGCCAGCAGTGTACGGCTAGCGCCCTACAATGAGCAGTTCTTC
CASSVRLAPYNEQFF
>TRBJ1-2|TRBV5-5|TRBD1|-
TGTGCCAGCAGCACCCGGACAGGGGAGAATGGCTACACCTTC
CASSTRTGENGYTF
>TRBJ1-4|TRBV21-1|-|-
TGTGCCAGCACCAAAGCCGGGGGGCCAGTCGAAAAACTGTTTTTT
CASTKAGGPVEKLFF
>TRBJ1-2|TRBV28|TRBD1|-
TGTGCCAGCAGTCCCCCGGACAGGGTGAACTATGGCTACACCTTC
CASSPPDRVNYGYTF
>TRBJ1-2|TRBV11-2|TRBD1|-
TGTGCCAGCAGCCCCGGGACAGTTTATGGCTACACCTTC
CASSPGTVYGYTF
>TRBJ2-1|TRBV28|-|few
TGTGCCAGCAGTTCCGCCTACAATGAGCAGTTCTTC
CASSSAYNEQFF
>TRBJ2-1|TRBV10-3|-|few
TGTGCCATCAAGGGAGTGCTGGACAATGAGCAGTTCTTC
CAIKGVLDNEQFF
>TRBJ2-1|TRBV29-1|TRBD2|-
TGCAGCGTTGCAACCGGGACTACGGACAATGAGCAGTTCTTC
CSVATGTTDNEQFF
>TRBJ1-2|TRBV20-1|-|-
TGCAGTGCAAACGGGGGCTATGGCTACACCTTC
CSANGGYGYTF
>TRBJ2-7|TRBV12-3/TRBV12-4|TRBD2|-
TGTGCCAGCAGTGGCGGGAGCCCCTACGAGCAGTACTTC
CASSGGSPYEQYF
>TRBJ1-1|TRBV7-2|-|-
TGTGCCAGCAGCTTAAGGGGCTCGGGAACTGAAGCTTTCTTT
CASSLRGSGTEAFF